The T cell receptor beta chain under discussion was sequenced for a study of blood T cell repertoires in COVID-19 (dated by TCRdb to about 2020). In the study overall: Samples from collaborators originated in the United States, Italy and Spain and spanned both the acute and convalescent phases of COVID-19. The material from the prospective study consisted of cDNA or gDNA derived from T cells, B-cell-depleted T cells, or PBMCs. Subjects who had been exposed to COVID-19, were actively infected with it, or had recovered from it provided the deeply sampled blood TCRbeta repertoires that made up the dataset. The repertoires were released in a freely available public database intended as a resource for research on the immune response to SARS-CoV-2. Samples were obtained from the ongoing ImmuneRACE study (first 160 participants) and from 1,254 subjects provided by 6 global collaborators. The sample metadata nearly always contained a de-identified subject ID, COVID-19 status, age in years and sex. HLA class I and class II types, where available, came from metadata supplied by the sample provider rather than from assay-based typing.

The immunoSEQ Assay, a bias-controlled multiplex PCR, was used to amplify TCRbeta CDR3 regions from genomic DNA. In the source study's methods: Nucleated cell counts per sample were estimated from amplification of reference gene primers within the assay. To quantify the absolute abundance of each unique TCRbeta CDR3 rearrangement, sequence reads were collapsed and filtered. For each sample, productive Simpson clonality was calculated by taking the square root of Simpson's diversity index across productive rearrangements. TCRdb stores this immuneACCESS table with in-frame sequences only. Part of the clones is absent; in the studies checked, under half of the shortfall reflects unresolved V genes, and no reason is known for the rest. Clone size and the V and J calls come from that table; the DNA yielded D and trimming. Across this sample there are about 16,000 clones, with 70% to 90% seen only once. Of the sample, roughly 50% is held by the ten largest clones.

Each collaborating institution followed its own protocols to collect whole blood in K2EDTA tubes. For TCRbeta analysis, collaborators shipped samples as frozen whole blood, isolated PBMCs, or DNA extracted from either of those sample types. As regards this clone: The antigen it recognizes is unknown. No quality values exist for individual bases; no much larger clone is one base distant.

Broader findings and caveats from the paper: How much clinical and demographic metadata was included differed by source and by participant, and the metadata was provided uncurated.

Taken from cysteine to phenylalanine, the CDR3 has 18 residues. Only the CDR3 DNA is retained, 54 bases long and in frame from the first base. Per the germline V gene, SGHTA is the CDR1 and FQGNSA is the CDR2. V trim: 5 bases; J trim: 6 bases; unmatched bases: 11. Sequenced input: peripheral blood. The origin of this receptor is a human donor in a cohort sampled during active COVID-19. The sequence joins TRBV7-2 to TRBJ2-4; TRBD2 agrees with 15 junctional bases. The nucleotides read TGTGCCAGCAGCCCCCGGACTAGCGGGGGGGCCACCGGAAACATTCAGTACTTC. Its protein reads: CASSPRTSGGATGNIQYF. When the CDR3 is completed using the reference TRBV7-2 and TRBJ2-4 genes on either side, the full variable domain is GAGVSQSPSNKVTEKGKDVELRCDPISGHTALYWYRQSLGQGLEFLIYFQGNSAPDKSGLPSDRFSAERTGGSVSTLTIQRTQQEDSAVYLCASSPRTSGGATGNIQYFGAGTRLSVL.